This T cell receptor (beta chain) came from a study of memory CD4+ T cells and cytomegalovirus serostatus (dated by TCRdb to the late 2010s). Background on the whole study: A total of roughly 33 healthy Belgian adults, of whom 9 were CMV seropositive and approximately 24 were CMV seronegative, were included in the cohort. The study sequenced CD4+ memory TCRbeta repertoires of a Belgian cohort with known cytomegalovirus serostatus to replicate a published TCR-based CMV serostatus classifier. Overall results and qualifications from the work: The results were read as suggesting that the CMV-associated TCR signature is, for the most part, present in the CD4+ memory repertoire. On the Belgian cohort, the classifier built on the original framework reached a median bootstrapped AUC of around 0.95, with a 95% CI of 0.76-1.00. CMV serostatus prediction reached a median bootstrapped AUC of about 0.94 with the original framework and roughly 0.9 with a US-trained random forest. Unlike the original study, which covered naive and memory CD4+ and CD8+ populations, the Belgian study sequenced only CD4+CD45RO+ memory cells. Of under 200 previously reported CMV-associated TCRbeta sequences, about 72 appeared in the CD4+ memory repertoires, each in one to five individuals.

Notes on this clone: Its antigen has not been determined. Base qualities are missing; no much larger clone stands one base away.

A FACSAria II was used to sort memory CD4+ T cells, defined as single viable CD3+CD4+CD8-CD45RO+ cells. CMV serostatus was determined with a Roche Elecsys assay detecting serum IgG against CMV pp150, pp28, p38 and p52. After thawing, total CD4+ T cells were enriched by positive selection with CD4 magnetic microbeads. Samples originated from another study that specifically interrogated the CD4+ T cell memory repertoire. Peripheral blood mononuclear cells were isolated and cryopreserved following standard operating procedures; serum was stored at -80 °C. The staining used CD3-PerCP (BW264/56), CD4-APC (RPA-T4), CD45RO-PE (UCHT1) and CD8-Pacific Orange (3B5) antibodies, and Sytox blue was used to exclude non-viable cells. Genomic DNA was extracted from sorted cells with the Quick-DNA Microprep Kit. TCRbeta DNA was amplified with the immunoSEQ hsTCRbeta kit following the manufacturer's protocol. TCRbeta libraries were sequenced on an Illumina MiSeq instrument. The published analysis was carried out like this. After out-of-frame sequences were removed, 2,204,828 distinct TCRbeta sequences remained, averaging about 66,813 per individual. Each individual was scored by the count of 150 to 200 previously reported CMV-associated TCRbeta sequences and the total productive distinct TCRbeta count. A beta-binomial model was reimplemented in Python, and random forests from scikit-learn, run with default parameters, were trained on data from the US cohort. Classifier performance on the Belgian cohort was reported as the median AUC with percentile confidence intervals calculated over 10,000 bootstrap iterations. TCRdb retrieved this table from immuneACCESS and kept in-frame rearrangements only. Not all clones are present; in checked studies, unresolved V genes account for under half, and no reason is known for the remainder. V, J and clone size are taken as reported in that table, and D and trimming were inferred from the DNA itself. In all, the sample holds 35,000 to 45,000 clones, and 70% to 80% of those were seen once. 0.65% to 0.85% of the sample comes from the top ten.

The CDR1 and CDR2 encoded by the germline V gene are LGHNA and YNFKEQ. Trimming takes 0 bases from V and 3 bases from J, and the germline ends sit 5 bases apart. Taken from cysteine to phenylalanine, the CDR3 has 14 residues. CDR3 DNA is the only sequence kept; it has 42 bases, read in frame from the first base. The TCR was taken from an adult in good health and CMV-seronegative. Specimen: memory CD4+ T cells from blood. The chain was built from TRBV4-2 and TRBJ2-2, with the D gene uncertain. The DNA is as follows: TGTGCCAGCAGCCAAGACGCGGACACCGGGGAGCTGTTTTTT. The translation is CASSQDADTGELFF.